This T cell receptor beta chain was identified in a study of blood T cell repertoires in COVID-19. Study-level background: T cells, B-cell-depleted T cells, or PBMCs provided the cDNA or gDNA that served as material.

In the study's own analysis: Amplification from reference gene primers served as the basis for estimated nucleated cell counts. Profiling relied on immunoSEQ multiplex PCR, and the TCRdb table lists in-frame clones only, not all of them. V and J calls and clone size come straight from that table; D and trimming were deduced from the DNA. The profile shows under 250,000 clones, 75% to 85% of them singletons. Trimming took off 11 bases at V and 4 bases at J, with 17 bases between the two ends. The germline gives CDR1 MDHEN, CDR2 SYDVKM. The CDR3 sequence is 14 residues long. What was sequenced was PBMCs or T cells enriched from blood (not recorded which). V is TRBV28 and J is TRBJ2-2, with TRBD1 as a possible D gene (7 bases). This receptor was taken from a woman aged 50 to 60 with acute COVID-19. This chain's CDR3 is CAALSGGPTGELFF. DNA of the CDR3: TGTGCCGCCCTTTCAGGGGGGCCCACCGGGGAGCTGTTTTTT.